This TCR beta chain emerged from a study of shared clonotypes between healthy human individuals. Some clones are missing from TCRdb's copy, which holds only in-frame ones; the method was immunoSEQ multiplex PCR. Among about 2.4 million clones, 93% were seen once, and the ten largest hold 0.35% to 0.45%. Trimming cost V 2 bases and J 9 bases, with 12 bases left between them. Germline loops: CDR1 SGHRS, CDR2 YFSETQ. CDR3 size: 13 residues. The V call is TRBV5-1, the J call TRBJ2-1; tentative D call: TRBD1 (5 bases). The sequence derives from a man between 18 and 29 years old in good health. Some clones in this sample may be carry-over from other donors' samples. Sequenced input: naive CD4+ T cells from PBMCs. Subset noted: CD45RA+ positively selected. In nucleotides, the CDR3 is TGCGCCAGCAGCTTAGGCAGGGTTCGTGAGCAGTTCTTC. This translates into CASSLGRVREQFF.